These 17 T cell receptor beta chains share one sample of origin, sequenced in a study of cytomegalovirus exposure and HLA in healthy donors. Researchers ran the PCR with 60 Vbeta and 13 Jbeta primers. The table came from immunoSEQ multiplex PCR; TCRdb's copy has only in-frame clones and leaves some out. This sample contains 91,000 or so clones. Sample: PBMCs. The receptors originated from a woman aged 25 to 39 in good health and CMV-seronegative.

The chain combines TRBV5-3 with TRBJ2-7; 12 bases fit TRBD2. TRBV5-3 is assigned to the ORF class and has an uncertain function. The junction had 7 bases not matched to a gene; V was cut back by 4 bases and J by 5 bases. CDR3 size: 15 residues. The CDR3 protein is CARSPRTSGDHEQYF. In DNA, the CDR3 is TGTGCCAGAAGCCCCCGGACTAGCGGGGACCACGAGCAGTACTTC.

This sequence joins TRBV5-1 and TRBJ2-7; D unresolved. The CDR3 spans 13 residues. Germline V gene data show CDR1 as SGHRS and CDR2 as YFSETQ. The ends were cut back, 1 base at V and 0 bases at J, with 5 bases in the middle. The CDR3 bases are TGCGCCAGCAGCTTGACACACTCCTACGAGCAGTACTTC. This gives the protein CASSLTHSYEQYF.

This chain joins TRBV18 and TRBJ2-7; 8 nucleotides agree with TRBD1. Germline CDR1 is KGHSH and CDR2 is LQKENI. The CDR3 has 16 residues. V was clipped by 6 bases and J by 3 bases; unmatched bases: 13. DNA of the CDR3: TGTGCCAGCTCTCCCCGCGCTGGACAGGGAAACTACGAGCAGTACTTC. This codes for CASSPRAGQGNYEQYF.

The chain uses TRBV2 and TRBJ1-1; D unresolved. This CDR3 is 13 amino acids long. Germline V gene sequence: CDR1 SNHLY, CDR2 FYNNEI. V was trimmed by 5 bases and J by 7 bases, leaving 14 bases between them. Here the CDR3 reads CASSLVTENEAFF. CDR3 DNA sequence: TGTGCCAGCAGTTTAGTGACTGAGAATGAAGCTTTCTTT. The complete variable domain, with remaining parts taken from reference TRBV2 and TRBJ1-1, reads EPEVTQTPSHQVTQMGQEVILRCVPISNHLYFYWYRQILGQKVEFLVSFYNNEISEKSEIFDDQFSVERPDGSNFTLKIRSTKLEDSAMYFCASSLVTENEAFFGQGTRLTVV.

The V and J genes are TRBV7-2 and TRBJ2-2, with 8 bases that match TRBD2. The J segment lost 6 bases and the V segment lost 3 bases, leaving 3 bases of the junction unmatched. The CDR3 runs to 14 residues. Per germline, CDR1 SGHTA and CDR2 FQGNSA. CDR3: CASSFLAGSGELFF. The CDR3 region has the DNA TGTGCCAGCAGCTTCTTAGCGGGGTCCGGGGAGCTGTTTTTT.

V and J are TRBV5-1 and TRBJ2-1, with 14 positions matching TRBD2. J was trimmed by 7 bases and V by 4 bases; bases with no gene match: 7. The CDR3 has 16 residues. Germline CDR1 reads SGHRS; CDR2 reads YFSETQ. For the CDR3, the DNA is TGCGCCAGCAGCACGACTAGCGGGGGGGCTGGGAATGAGCAGTTCTTC. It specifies CASSTTSGGAGNEQFF.

The CDR3 nucleotides read TGCGCCAGCAGCGTAAGACTAGCGGGCCGCAACACCGGGGAGCTGTTTTTT. This translates into CASSVRLAGRNTGELFF. The J gene is TRBJ2-2, the V gene TRBV5-1; 10 nucleotides match TRBD2. The CDR3 sequence is 17 residues long. Germline V gene sequence: CDR1 SGHRS, CDR2 YFSETQ. With V trimmed by 4 bases and J by 2 bases, 8 bases remained unmatched.

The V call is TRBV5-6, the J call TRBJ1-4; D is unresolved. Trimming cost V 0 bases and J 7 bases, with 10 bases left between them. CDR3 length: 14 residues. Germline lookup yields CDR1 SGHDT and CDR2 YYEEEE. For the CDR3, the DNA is TGTGCCAGCAGCTTGGTTGGGGAGGGTGAAAAACTGTTTTTT. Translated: CASSLVGEGEKLFF.

The CDR3 DNA reads TGTGCCAGCAGCCGGGACAGGGAGTACGAGCAGTACTTC. As protein: CASSRDREYEQYF. The V and J genes are TRBV7-9 and TRBJ2-7, with 9 bases matching TRBD1. V shed 5 bases, J shed 4 bases, and the junction held 3 bases outside the gene matches. The CDR3 sequence is 13 residues long. The V gene's germline CDR1 is SEHNR and CDR2 FQNEAQ (reference sequence).

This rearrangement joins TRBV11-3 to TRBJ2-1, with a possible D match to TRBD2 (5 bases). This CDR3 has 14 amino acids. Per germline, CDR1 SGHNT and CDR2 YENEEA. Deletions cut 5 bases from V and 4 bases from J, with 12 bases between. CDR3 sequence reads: CASSIQSGYNEQFF. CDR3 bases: TGTGCCAGCAGCATTCAATCGGGGTACAATGAGCAGTTCTTC.

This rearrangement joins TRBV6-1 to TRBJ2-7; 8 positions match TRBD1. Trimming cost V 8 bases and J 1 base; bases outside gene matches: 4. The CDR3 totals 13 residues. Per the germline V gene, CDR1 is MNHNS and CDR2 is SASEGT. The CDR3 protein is CASGRQGSYEQYF. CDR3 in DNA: TGTGCCAGCGGCCGACAGGGGTCCTACGAGCAGTACTTC.

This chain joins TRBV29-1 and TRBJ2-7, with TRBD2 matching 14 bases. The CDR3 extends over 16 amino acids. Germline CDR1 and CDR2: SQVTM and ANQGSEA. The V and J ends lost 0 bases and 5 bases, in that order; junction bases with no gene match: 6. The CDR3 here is CSVEDAGTSGSNEQYF. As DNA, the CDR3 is TGCAGCGTTGAAGACGCCGGGACTAGCGGGAGTAACGAGCAGTACTTC.

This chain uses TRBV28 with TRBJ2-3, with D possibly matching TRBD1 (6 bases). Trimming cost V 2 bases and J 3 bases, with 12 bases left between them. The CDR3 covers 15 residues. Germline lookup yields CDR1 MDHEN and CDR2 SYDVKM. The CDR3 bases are TGTGCCAGCAGTTTAACAGGGAGAACAACAGATACGCAGTATTTT. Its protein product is CASSLTGRTTDTQYF.

CDR3 loop: CASRMTGEGYGYTF. CDR3 nucleotides: TGTGCCAGCAGGATGACAGGAGAAGGCTATGGCTACACCTTC. The chain links TRBV28 to TRBJ1-2, with D possibly being TRBD1 (6 bases). The ends were cut back, 6 bases at V and 4 bases at J, with 15 bases in the middle. Germline CDR1 reads MDHEN; CDR2 reads SYDVKM. This CDR3 has 14 amino acids.

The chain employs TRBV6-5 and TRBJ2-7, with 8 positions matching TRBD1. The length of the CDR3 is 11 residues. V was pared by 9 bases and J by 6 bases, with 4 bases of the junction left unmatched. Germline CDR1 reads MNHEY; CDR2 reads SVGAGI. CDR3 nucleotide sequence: TGTGCCAGTGGACAGGGTGTCGAGCAGTACTTC. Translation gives CASGQGVEQYF.

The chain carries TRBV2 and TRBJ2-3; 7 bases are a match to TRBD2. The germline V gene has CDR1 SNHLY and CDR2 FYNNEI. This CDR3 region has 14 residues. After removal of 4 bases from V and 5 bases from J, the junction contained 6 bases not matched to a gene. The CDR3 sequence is CASSVLASQDTQYF. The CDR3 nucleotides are TGTGCCAGCAGTGTACTAGCGAGCCAAGATACGCAGTATTTT.

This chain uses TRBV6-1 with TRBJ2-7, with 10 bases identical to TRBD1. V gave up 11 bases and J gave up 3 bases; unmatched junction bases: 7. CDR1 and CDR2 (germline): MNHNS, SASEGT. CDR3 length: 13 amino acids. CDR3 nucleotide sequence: TGTGCCTCCTCCGGGACAGGGGACTACGAGCAGTACTTC. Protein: CASSGTGDYEQYF.